The table lists the clone carrying this T cell receptor beta chain with a few counts. As yet, its antigen is unknown. Each CDR3 protein is one row after TCRdb ran MiXCR on the 5' RACE reads. The data contain 350,000 to 450,000 distinct CDR3 sequences, approximately 5.7% of them singletons. These data originate in a study of T cells after yellow fever vaccination. Study-level points and caveats: Researchers noted that a small share of clonotypes showed up in both CD4 and CD8 compartments.

The clonotype comes from a man between 25 and 39 years old who received the YFV17D yellow fever vaccine. The sample was PBMCs, taken 5 days after the yellow fever booster vaccination.

CDR3 loop: CASSPASGVRTDTQYF. Written as DNA, the CDR3 is TGTGCCAGCTCACCAGCTTCCGGAGTAAGGACAGATACGCAGTATTTT. V usage is TRBV18 and J usage is TRBJ2-3; D remains ambiguous. This CDR3 spans 16 amino acids. From germline, CDR1 is KGHSH and CDR2 LQKENI. With 2 bases removed from V and 3 bases from J, the gap between germline ends came to 15 bases. The full variable domain, with the rest looked up from reference TRBV18 and TRBJ2-3, is NAGVMQNPRHLVRRRGQEARLRCSPMKGHSHVYWYRQLPEEGLKFMVYLQKENIIDESGMPKERFSAEFPKEGPSILRIQQVVRGDSAAYFCASSPASGVRTDTQYFGPGTRLTVL.